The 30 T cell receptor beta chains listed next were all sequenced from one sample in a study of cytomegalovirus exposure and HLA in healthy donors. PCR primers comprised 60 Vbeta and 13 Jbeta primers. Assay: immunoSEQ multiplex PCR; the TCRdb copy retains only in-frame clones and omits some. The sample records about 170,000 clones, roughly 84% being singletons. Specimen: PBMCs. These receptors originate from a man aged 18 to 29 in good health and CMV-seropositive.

The CDR3 DNA reads as TGTGCCAGCAGTGTTGGGACATCCCATCAGCCCCAGCATTTT. This codes for CASSVGTSHQPQHF. The chain recombines TRBV6-1 with TRBJ1-5, with D perhaps TRBD1 (6 bases). V was trimmed by 4 bases and J by 5 bases, leaving 12 bases between them. Germline loops: CDR1 MNHNS, CDR2 SASEGT. The CDR3 is 14 amino acids.

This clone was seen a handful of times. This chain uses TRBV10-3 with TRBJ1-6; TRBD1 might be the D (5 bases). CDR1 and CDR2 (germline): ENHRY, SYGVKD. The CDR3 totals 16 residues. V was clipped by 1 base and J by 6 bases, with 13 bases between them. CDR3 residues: CAISEWGVLVNSPLHF. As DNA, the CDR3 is TGTGCCATCAGTGAGTGGGGGGTTCTGGTTAATTCACCCCTCCACTTT.

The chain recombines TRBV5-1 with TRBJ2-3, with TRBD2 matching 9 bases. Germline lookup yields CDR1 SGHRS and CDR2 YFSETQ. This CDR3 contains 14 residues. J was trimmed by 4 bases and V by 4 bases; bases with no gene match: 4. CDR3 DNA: TGCGCCAGCAGCCCGGGACTAGCATCAGATACGCAGTATTTT. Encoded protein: CASSPGLASDTQYF.

CDR3 in amino acids: CASSGRQGSTEAFF. CDR3 nucleotides: TGTGCCAGCAGCGGCAGACAGGGGAGTACTGAAGCTTTCTTT. The rearrangement links TRBV7-2 to TRBJ1-1, with TRBD1 identical over 8 bases. CDR3 length: 14 residues. Unmatched junction bases numbered 7, after V lost 5 bases and J lost 5 bases. Germline assignment: CDR1 SGHTA and CDR2 FQGNSA.

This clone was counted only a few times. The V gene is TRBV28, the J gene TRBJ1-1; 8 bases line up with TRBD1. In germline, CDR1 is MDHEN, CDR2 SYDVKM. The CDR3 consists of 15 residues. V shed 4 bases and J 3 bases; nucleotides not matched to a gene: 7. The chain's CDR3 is CASSSSGGWDTEAFF. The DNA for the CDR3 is TGTGCCAGCAGTTCATCAGGGGGCTGGGACACTGAAGCTTTCTTT.

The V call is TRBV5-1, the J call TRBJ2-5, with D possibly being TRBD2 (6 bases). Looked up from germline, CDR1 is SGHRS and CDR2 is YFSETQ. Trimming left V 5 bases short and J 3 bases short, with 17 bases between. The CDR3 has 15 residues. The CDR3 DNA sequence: TGCGCCAGCAGTTTTATAGCGGATAGGGAAGAGACCCAGTACTTC. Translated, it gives CASSFIADREETQYF.

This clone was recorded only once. CDR3 amino acids: CASSLQTGANNEQFF. CDR3 DNA: TGTGCCAGCAGCTTGCAAACAGGGGCCAACAATGAGCAGTTCTTC. This chain links TRBV7-3 with TRBJ2-1, with 7 bases lining up with TRBD1. V lost 3 bases to trimming and J lost 5 bases; unmatched junction nucleotides: 7. Per the germline V gene, CDR1 is SGHTA and CDR2 is FQGTGA. The CDR3 spans 15 residues.

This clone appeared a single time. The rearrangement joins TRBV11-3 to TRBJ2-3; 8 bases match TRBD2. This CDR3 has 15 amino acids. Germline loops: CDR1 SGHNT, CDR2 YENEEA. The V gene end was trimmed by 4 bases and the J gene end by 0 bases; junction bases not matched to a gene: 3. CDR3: CASSYSGASTDTQYF. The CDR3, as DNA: TGTGCCAGCAGCTATAGCGGGGCTAGCACAGATACGCAGTATTTT.

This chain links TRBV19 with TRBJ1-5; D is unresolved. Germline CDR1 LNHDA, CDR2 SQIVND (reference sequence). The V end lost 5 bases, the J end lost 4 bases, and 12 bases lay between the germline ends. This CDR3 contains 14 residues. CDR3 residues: CASSLPRKNQPQHF. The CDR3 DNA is TGTGCCAGTAGTTTACCCAGGAAAAATCAGCCCCAGCATTTT.

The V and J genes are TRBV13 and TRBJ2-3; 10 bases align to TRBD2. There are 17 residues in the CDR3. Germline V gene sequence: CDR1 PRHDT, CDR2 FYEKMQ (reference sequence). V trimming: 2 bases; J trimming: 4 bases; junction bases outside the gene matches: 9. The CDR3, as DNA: TGTGCCAGCAGCTTATTAAGCGGGGGGGCCTATGCAGATACGCAGTATTTT. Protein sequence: CASSLLSGGAYADTQYF. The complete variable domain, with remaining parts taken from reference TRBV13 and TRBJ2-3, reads AAGVIQSPRHLIKEKRETATLKCYPIPRHDTVYWYQQGPGQDPQFLISFYEKMQSDKGSIPDRFSAQQFSDYHSELNMSSLELGDSALYFCASSLLSGGAYADTQYFGPGTRLTVL.

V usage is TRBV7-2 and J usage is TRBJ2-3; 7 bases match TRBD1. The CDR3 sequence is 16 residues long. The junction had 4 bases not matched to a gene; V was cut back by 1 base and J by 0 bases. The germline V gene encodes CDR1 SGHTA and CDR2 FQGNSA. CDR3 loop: CASSLGTGISTDTQYF. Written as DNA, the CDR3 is TGTGCCAGCAGCTTAGGGACAGGCATTAGCACAGATACGCAGTATTTT. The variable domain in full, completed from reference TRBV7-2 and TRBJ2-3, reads GAGVSQSPSNKVTEKGKDVELRCDPISGHTALYWYRQSLGQGLEFLIYFQGNSAPDKSGLPSDRFSAERTGGSVSTLTIQRTQQEDSAVYLCASSLGTGISTDTQYFGPGTRLTVL.

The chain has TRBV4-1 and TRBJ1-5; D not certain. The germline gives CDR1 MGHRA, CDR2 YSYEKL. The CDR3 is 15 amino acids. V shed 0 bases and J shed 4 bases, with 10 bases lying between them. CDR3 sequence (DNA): TGCGCCAGCAGCCAAGATGAGGGCCCAAATCAGCCCCAGCATTTT. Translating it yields CASSQDEGPNQPQHF.

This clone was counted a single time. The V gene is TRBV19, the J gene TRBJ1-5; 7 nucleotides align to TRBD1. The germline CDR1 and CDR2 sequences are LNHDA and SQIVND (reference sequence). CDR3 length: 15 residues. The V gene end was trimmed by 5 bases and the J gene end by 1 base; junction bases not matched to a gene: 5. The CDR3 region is CASSAGQLSNQPQHF. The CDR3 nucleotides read TGTGCCAGTAGTGCGGGACAGCTCAGCAATCAGCCCCAGCATTTT.

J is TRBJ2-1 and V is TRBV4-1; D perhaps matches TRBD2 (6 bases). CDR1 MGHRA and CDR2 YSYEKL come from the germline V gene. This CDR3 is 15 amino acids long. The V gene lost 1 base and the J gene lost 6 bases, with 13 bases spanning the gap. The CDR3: CASSQAGRPSNEQFF. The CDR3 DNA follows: TGCGCCAGCAGCCAAGCGGGGAGGCCCTCCAATGAGCAGTTCTTC.

The DNA for the CDR3 is TGTGCCAGCAGCTTTGTGGCAGGGGTAGGTGGCAATCAGCCCCAGCATTTT. This translates into CASSFVAGVGGNQPQHF. The chain links TRBV7-9 to TRBJ1-5, with D possibly TRBD1 on 6 matching bases. Trimming shortened V by 3 bases and J by 2 bases, and 17 bases separated the two germline ends. From germline, CDR1 is SEHNR and CDR2 FQNEAQ (reference sequence). The CDR3 spans 17 residues.

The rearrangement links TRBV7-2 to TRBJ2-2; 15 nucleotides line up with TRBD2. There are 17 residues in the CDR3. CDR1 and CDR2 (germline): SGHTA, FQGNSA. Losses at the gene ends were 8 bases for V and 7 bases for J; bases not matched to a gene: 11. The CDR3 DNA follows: TGTGCCAGCGGATGGACTAGCGGGGGGGCGGGTATCGGGGAGCTGTTTTTT. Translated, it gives CASGWTSGGAGIGELFF.

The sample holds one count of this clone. CDR3 loop: CASSPDRFTNTEAFF. CDR3 sequence (DNA): TGTGCCAGCAGCCCCGACAGGTTCACGAACACTGAAGCTTTCTTT. The chain recombines TRBV6-5 with TRBJ1-1, with D possibly being TRBD1 (6 bases). Trimming shortened V by 6 bases and J by 1 base, and 15 bases separated the two germline ends. The CDR3 loop spans 15 amino acids. The germline CDR1 and CDR2 sequences are MNHEY and SVGAGI.

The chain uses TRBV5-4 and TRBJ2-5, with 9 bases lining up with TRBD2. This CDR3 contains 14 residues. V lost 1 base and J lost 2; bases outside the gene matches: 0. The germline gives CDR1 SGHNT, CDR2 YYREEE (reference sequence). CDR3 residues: CASSLLAGQETQYF. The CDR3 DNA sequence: TGTGCCAGCAGCTTGCTAGCGGGGCAAGAGACCCAGTACTTC.

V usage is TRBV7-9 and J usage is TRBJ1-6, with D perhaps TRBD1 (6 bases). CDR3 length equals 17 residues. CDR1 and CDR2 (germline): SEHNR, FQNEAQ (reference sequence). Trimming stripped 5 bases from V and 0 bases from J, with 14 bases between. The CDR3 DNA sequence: TGTGCCAGCAGCCACCCACCAGGGGACTCCTATAATTCACCCCTCCACTTT. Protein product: CASSHPPGDSYNSPLHF.

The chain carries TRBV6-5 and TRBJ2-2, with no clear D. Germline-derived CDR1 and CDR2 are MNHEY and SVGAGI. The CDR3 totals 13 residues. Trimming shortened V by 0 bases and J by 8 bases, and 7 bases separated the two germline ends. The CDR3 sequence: CASSYSSWGELFF. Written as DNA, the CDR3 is TGTGCCAGCAGTTACTCAAGCTGGGGGGAGCTGTTTTTT.

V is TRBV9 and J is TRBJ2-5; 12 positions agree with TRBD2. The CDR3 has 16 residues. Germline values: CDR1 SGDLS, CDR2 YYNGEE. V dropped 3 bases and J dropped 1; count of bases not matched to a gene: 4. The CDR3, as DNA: TGTGCCAGCAGCGGAACTAGCGGGGGGTCCCAAGAGACCCAGTACTTC. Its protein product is CASSGTSGGSQETQYF.

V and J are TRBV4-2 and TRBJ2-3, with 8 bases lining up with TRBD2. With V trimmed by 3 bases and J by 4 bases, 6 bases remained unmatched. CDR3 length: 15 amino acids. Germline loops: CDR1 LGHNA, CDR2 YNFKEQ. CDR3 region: CASSQARGGSDTQYF. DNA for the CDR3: TGTGCCAGCAGCCAGGCCCGGGGGGGGTCAGATACGCAGTATTTT.

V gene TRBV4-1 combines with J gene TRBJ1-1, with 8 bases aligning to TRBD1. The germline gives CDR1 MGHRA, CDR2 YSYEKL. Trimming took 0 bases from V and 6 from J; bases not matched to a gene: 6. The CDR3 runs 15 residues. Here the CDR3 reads CASSQDSQGASEAFF. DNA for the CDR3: TGCGCCAGCAGCCAAGACTCGCAGGGGGCCTCTGAAGCTTTCTTT.

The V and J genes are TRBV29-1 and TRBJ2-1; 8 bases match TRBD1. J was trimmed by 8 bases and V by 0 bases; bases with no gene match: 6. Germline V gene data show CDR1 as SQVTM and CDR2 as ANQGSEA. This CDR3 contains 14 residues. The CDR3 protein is CSVEDRPGGYEQFF. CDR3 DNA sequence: TGCAGCGTTGAAGATCGGCCAGGGGGCTATGAGCAGTTCTTC.

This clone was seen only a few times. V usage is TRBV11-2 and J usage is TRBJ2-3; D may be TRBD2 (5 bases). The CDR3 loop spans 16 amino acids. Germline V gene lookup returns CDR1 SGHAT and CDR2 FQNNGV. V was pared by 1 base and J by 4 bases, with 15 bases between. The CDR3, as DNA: TGTGCCAGCAGCTTAGTAGGAGGCTTTAGTGCAGATACGCAGTATTTT. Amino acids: CASSLVGGFSADTQYF.

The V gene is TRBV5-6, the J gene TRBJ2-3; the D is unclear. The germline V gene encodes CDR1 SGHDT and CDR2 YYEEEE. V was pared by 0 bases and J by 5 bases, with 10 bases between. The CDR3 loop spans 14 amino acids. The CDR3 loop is CASSLELGGDTQYF. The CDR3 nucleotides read TGTGCCAGCAGCTTGGAGCTAGGTGGAGATACGCAGTATTTT.

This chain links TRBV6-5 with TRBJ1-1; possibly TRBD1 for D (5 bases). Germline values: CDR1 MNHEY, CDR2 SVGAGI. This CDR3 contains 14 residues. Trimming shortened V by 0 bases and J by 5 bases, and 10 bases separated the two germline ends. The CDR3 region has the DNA TGTGCCAGCAGTTACTCGCCGGGGGTAACTGAAGCTTTCTTT. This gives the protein CASSYSPGVTEAFF.

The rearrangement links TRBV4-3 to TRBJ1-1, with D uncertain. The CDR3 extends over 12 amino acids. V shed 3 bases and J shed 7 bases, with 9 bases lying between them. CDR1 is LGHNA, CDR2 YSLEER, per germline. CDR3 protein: CASSHQSGEAFF. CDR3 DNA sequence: TGCGCCAGCAGCCACCAGTCAGGTGAAGCTTTCTTT.

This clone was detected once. The CDR3 sequence: CASSPVGGANADTQYF. In nucleotides, the CDR3 is TGTGCCAGCAGCCCTGTCGGGGGGGCCAATGCAGATACGCAGTATTTT. This sequence joins TRBV7-2 and TRBJ2-3, with 8 bases matching TRBD2. V dropped 5 bases and J dropped 4; count of bases not matched to a gene: 11. The CDR3 contains 16 residues. The germline CDR1 and CDR2 sequences are SGHTA and FQGNSA. Full variable domain (rest looked up from reference TRBV7-2 and TRBJ2-3): GAGVSQSPSNKVTEKGKDVELRCDPISGHTALYWYRQSLGQGLEFLIYFQGNSAPDKSGLPSDRFSAERTGGSVSTLTIQRTQQEDSAVYLCASSPVGGANADTQYFGPGTRLTVL.

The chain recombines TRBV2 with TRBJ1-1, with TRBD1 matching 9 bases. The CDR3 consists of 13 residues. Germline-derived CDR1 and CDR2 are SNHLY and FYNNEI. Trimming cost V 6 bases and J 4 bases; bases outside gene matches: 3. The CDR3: CASRETGGTEAFF. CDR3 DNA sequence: TGTGCCAGCAGGGAGACAGGGGGCACTGAAGCTTTCTTT.